These 5 T cell receptor beta chains share one sample of origin, sequenced in a study of blood T cells in healthy people across ages. For the second PCR, which ran for roughly 7 to 11 cycles, a sample-barcoded 5' primer and a J-beta primer mix were used. TCRdb redid the calling of the 5' RACE reads with MiXCR, one entry per CDR3 protein. The data show hundreds of thousands of distinct CDR3 sequences, around 25% seen once. The sample also formed part of further work on T cells of mothers and their children.

The specimen sequenced was blood. These receptors were taken from a boy aged 10-17 years in good health.

The CDR3 DNA reads as TGTGCCAGCAGTTTAGGATCCCCGGTCCTCTCTGGAAACACCATATATTTT. The encoded protein is CASSLGSPVLSGNTIYF. The chain recombines TRBV27 with TRBJ1-3; D remains unclear. The CDR3 covers 17 residues. Trimming stripped 2 bases from V and 0 bases from J, with 14 bases between. Per germline, CDR1 MNHEY and CDR2 SMNVEV (reference sequence).

The chain uses TRBV2 and TRBJ2-2; D unclear. CDR3 length equals 13 residues. V was clipped by 7 bases and J by 2 bases, with 8 bases between them. The germline V gene has CDR1 SNHLY and CDR2 FYNNEI. CDR3 protein: CASNGPNTGELFF. The CDR3 region has the DNA TGTGCCAGCAATGGTCCAAACACCGGGGAGCTGTTTTTT.

This clonotype was counted many times. The junction departs from the called germline gene at one end, perhaps through a read error. The chain is built from TRBV18 and TRBJ2-7; TRBD2 might be the D (6 bases). This CDR3 has 13 amino acids. Germline V CDR1 and CDR2: KGHSH, LQKENI. The CDR3 nucleotides read TGCGCCAGCAGCCCCGGGAGCTCCTACGAGCAGTACTTC. Protein product: CASSPGSSYEQYF.

The rearrangement joins TRBV28 to TRBJ2-5; 7 bases agree with TRBD2. J gave up 0 bases and V 5 bases, and 6 bases lay outside the gene matches. The CDR3 is 15 residues long. CDR1 is MDHEN, CDR2 SYDVKM, per germline. This chain's CDR3 is CASSRPLADQETQYF. The CDR3 DNA reads as TGTGCCAGCAGTAGGCCTCTAGCGGACCAAGAGACCCAGTACTTC.

This clonotype came up a few times. The chain combines TRBV20-1 with TRBJ2-5, with TRBD2 matching over 7 bases. The assigned J gene may be wrong: the sequence end matches TRBJ2-7 better. Germline loops: CDR1 DFQATT, CDR2 SNEGSKA (reference sequence). The CDR3 has 17 amino acids. CDR3 nucleotides: TGCAGTGCTAGAGAGACAACCAGCGGGGATCCCCTCTACGAGCAGTACTTC. Encoded protein: CSARETTSGDPLYEQYF.